The clone carrying this TCR beta chain was recorded a few times. This record comes from a study of blood T cells in healthy people across ages. The CDR3 is made up of 14 amino acids. Germline V CDR1 and CDR2: MNHEY, SMNVEV (reference sequence). Trimming removed 3 bases at V and 13 bases at J, with 19 bases between. Together with a sample-barcoded 5' primer, a J-beta primer mix was included in a second PCR lasting roughly 6 to 12 cycles. Tags on each cDNA molecule came from a template-switch adaptor with 12 random nucleotides. TCRdb re-analysed the 5' RACE reads in MiXCR, keeping a single row per CDR3 protein. The repertoire includes around 710,000 distinct CDR3 sequences, roughly 41% of them detected once, and roughly 20% sits in the top ten.

Sequencing was carried out using blood. This receptor was obtained from a woman aged 60-70 years in good health. V gene TRBV27 combines with J gene TRBJ2-1; TRBD1 might be the D (5 bases). The CDR3 loop is CASSFSPYLRTQFF. The CDR3 region has the DNA TGTGCCAGCAGTTTTTCTCCGTACTTGCGGACACAGTTCTTC.